The 8 T cell receptor beta chains reported below all come from one sample, sequenced in a study of T cell changes during pregnancy in multiple sclerosis. Assay used: immunoSEQ multiplex PCR; TCRdb lists only in-frame clones, some missing. Of about 67,000 clones listed, roughly 90% were seen once; the top ten hold about 1.5%. Material: peripheral blood, obtained in the second trimester of pregnancy. These receptors were collected from a female donor with multiple sclerosis, enrolled in a pregnancy study.

The chain combines TRBV4-3 with TRBJ2-3; 11 bases map to TRBD2. The ends lost 1 base at V and 0 bases at J; junction bases unmatched: 6. Per germline, CDR1 LGHNA and CDR2 YSLEER. The CDR3 covers 18 residues. The CDR3 loop reads CASSQGLAGTSSTDTQYF. CDR3 DNA: TGCGCCAGCAGCCAAGGACTAGCGGGGACCTCTAGCACAGATACGCAGTATTTT.

This chain joins TRBV27 and TRBJ1-2, with a possible D match to TRBD1 (5 bases). V shed 2 bases and J shed 4 bases, with 8 bases lying between them. The CDR3 covers 13 residues. CDR1 is MNHEY, CDR2 SMNVEV, per germline (reference sequence). In nucleotides, the CDR3 is TGTGCCAGCAGTTTAAGGCAGGGCTATGGCTACACCTTC. It is translated as CASSLRQGYGYTF.

This chain links TRBV5-1 with TRBJ1-3; D gene unclear. Germline CDR1 is SGHRS and CDR2 is YFSETQ. Trimming stripped 0 bases from V and 0 bases from J, with 4 bases between. The CDR3 has 14 amino acids. The CDR3 region has the DNA TGCGCCAGCAGCTTGGAGAGCTCTGGAAACACCATATATTTT. Its protein is CASSLESSGNTIYF.

The chain employs TRBV4-2 and TRBJ2-4; TRBD2 might be the D (5 bases). CDR1 is LGHNA and CDR2 is YNFKEQ in the germline V gene. The CDR3 runs to 13 residues. V lost 3 bases and J lost 9, with 12 bases in between. CDR3: CASSQTSAGIQYF. The DNA of the CDR3 is TGTGCCAGCAGCCAGACCTCGGCGGGCATTCAGTACTTC.

The chain uses TRBV15 and TRBJ2-1; the D gene is possibly TRBD2 (5 bases). From germline, CDR1 is LNHNV and CDR2 YYDKDF (reference sequence). This CDR3 is 16 amino acids long. V shed 1 base and J shed 5 bases, with 15 bases lying between them. CDR3 nucleotides: TGTGCCACCAGCAGAGTGAGGCCTAGCCGGGACAATGAGCAGTTCTTC. Its protein is CATSRVRPSRDNEQFF.

This chain connects TRBV9 to TRBJ2-7; 11 bases line up with TRBD2. CDR1 is SGDLS, CDR2 YYNGEE, per germline. The CDR3 runs to 16 residues. Trimming cost V 3 bases and J 7 bases; bases outside gene matches: 12. The CDR3 reads CASSDLATSGIYEQYF. In DNA, the CDR3 is TGTGCCAGCAGCGACCTTGCGACTAGCGGGATTTATGAGCAGTACTTC.

This sequence joins TRBV4-3 and TRBJ1-4; D is possibly TRBD1 (6 bases). CDR3 length equals 16 residues. Between the trimmed V and J ends, which lost 2 bases and 4 bases, there was a span of 14 bases. Per germline, CDR1 LGHNA and CDR2 YSLEER. The CDR3 nucleotides read TGCGCCAGCAGCCAAATCCGTGGACAGAGTAATGAAAAACTGTTTTTT. It yields the protein CASSQIRGQSNEKLFF.

The chain recombines TRBV11-3 with TRBJ2-3; 8 nucleotides line up with TRBD1. J was trimmed by 3 bases and V by 5 bases; bases with no gene match: 4. From germline, CDR1 is SGHNT and CDR2 YENEEA. The CDR3 covers 14 residues. The CDR3 sequence: CASSQRQGTDTQYF. In DNA, the CDR3 is TGTGCCAGCAGCCAGAGACAGGGGACAGATACGCAGTATTTT. Drawing the rest from reference TRBV11-3 and TRBJ2-3, the complete variable domain is EAGVVQSPRYKIIEKKQPVAFWCNPISGHNTLYWYLQNLGQGPELLIRYENEEAVDDSQLPKDRFSAERLKGVDSTLKIQPAELGDSAVYLCASSQRQGTDTQYFGPGTRLTVL.